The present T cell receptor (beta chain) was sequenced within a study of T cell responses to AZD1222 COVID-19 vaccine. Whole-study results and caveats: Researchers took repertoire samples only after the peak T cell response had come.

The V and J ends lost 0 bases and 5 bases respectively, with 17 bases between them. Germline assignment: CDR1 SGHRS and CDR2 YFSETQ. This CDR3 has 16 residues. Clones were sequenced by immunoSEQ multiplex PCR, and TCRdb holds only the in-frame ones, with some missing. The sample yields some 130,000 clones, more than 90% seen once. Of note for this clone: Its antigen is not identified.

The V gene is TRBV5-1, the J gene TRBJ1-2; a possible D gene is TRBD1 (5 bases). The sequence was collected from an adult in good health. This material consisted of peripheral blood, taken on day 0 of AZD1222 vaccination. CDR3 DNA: TGCGCCAGCAGCTTGGGAGGTGGGGGGAGAACTTATGGCTACACCTTC. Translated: CASSLGGGGRTYGYTF.